This T cell receptor (beta chain) originates from a study of response to subunit inactivated influenza vaccine. General study points: The study's authors posited that every seasonal influenza vaccination enlists few new T cells.

Each CDR3 protein is one row after TCRdb ran MiXCR on the RT-PCR reads. The data show around 850,000 distinct CDR3 sequences, about 18% seen once. With regard to this clonotype: Its antigen is undetermined.

CDR1 is SGHTA, CDR2 FQGNSA, per germline. The CDR3 runs 15 residues. V was clipped by 5 bases and J by 5 bases, with 17 bases between them. The chain couples TRBV7-2 to TRBJ2-3, with a possible D match to TRBD1 (5 bases). The starting material was PBMCs from blood, obtained more than 4 days after vaccination. This clonotype was sampled from a man in his fifties who received an inactivated influenza vaccine. CDR3 protein: CASSPEGARIDTQYF. CDR3 sequence (DNA): TGTGCCAGCAGCCCCGAAGGGGCGCGTATAGATACGCAGTATTTT.